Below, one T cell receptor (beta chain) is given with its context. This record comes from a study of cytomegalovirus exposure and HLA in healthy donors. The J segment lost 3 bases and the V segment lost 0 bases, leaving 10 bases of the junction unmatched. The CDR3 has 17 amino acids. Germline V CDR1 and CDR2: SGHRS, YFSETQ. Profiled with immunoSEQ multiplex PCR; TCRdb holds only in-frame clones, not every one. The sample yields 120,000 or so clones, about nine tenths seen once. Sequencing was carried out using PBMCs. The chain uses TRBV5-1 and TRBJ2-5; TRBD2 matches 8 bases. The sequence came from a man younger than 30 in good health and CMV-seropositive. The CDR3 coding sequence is TGCGCCAGCAGCTTGGGCCCCTCCTCGGGGGGGAAAGAGACCCAGTACTTC. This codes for CASSLGPSSGGKETQYF.